The 25 T cell receptor beta chains reported below all come from one sample, sequenced in a study of blood T cell repertoires in COVID-19. TCRdb's copy holds only in-frame clones and misses some; the assay was immunoSEQ multiplex PCR. The sample holds 130,000 to 150,000 clones, around 80% seen once. The sequenced sample consisted of peripheral blood. These receptors were collected from a human donor in a cohort sampled during active COVID-19.

The chain recombines TRBV5-1 with TRBJ1-2; 7 nucleotides line up with TRBD1. V gave up 0 bases and J gave up 4 bases; unmatched junction bases: 3. The CDR3 is 14 amino acids. Looked up from germline, CDR1 is SGHRS and CDR2 is YFSETQ. CDR3 in amino acids: CASSLGTGAYGYTF. The CDR3 DNA sequence: TGCGCCAGCAGCTTGGGGACAGGAGCCTATGGCTACACCTTC.

The table lists this clone with a few counts. The gene calls are TRBV5-6 and TRBJ2-5; TRBD2 might be the D (6 bases). The ends were cut back, 1 base at V and 0 bases at J, with 10 bases in the middle. CDR3 length: 15 amino acids. The V gene's germline CDR1 is SGHDT and CDR2 YYEEEE. CDR3 DNA: TGTGCCAGCAGCTTGATGGGACTCAACCAAGAGACCCAGTACTTC. Encoded protein: CASSLMGLNQETQYF.

The chain carries TRBV5-1 and TRBJ2-3; D is perhaps TRBD2 (8 bases). This CDR3 is 21 amino acids long. Trimming removed 4 bases at V and 1 base at J, with 31 bases between. Germline V gives CDR1 SGHRS, CDR2 YFSETQ. In DNA form, the CDR3 reads TGCGCCAGCAGCCCCGAGAGGGGGCGGGGGGCTCGAGGGATCGGCACAGATACGCAGTATTTT. Translated: CASSPERGRGARGIGTDTQYF.

The V call is TRBV5-4, the J call TRBJ2-3, with D possibly TRBD2 on 5 matching bases. The CDR3 covers 16 residues. The germline V gene encodes CDR1 SGHNT and CDR2 YYREEE (reference sequence). V lost 6 bases and J 5 bases, leaving 22 bases between the germline ends. CDR3: CASTSLGSLGIDTQYF. The CDR3 region has the DNA TGTGCCAGCACTTCCCTAGGGAGCCTGGGAATAGATACGCAGTATTTT. Full variable domain (remainder filled in from reference TRBV5-4 and TRBJ2-3): ETGVTQSPTHLIKTRGQQVTLRCSSQSGHNTVSWYQQALGQGPQFIFQYYREEENGRGNFPPRFSGLQFPNYSSELNVNALELDDSALYLCASTSLGSLGIDTQYFGPGTRLTVL.

The gene calls are TRBV18 and TRBJ1-2, with a weak D call TRBD1 (6 bases). Germline assignment: CDR1 KGHSH and CDR2 LQKENI. CDR3 size: 14 residues. V was cut by 4 bases and J by 3 bases, with 12 bases left in between. CDR3 sequence: CASSQFKGDYGYTF. The CDR3 DNA sequence: TGTGCCAGCTCACAATTCAAGGGGGACTATGGCTACACCTTC.

This clone was picked up one time. The CDR3 nucleotides are TGTGCCAGCAGCTCACAGGGAGCCACTGAAGCTTTCTTT. This translates into CASSSQGATEAFF. The J gene is TRBJ1-1, the V gene TRBV7-6; D is perhaps TRBD1 (6 bases). This CDR3 has 13 amino acids. From germline, CDR1 is SGHVS and CDR2 FNYEAQ. V was trimmed by 4 bases and J by 4 bases, leaving 10 bases between them. The whole variable domain, filled in from reference TRBV7-6 and TRBJ1-1, reads GAGVSQSPRYKVTKRGQDVALRCDPISGHVSLYWYRQALGQGPEFLTYFNYEAQQDKSGLPNDRFSAERPEGSISTLTIQRTEQRDSAMYRCASSSQGATEAFFGQGTRLTVV.

This chain connects TRBV30 to TRBJ1-1, with D unresolved. The CDR3 is 13 amino acids. The germline gives CDR1 GTSNPN, CDR2 SVGIG (reference sequence). Trimming took off 4 bases at V and 1 base at J, with 10 bases between the two ends. DNA of the CDR3: TGTGCCTGGAAATACAGCCGGAACACTGAAGCTTTCTTT. Amino acids: CAWKYSRNTEAFF.

This clone was recorded only once. The rearrangement uses TRBV7-9 and TRBJ2-1; 9 positions agree with TRBD2. CDR1 SEHNR and CDR2 FQNEAQ come from the germline V gene (reference sequence). V was clipped by 5 bases and J by 4 bases; unmatched bases: 9. The CDR3 contains 16 residues. CDR3: CASSRLAGGHYNEQFF. The CDR3 nucleotides are TGTGCCAGCAGCCGACTGGCGGGGGGGCATTACAATGAGCAGTTCTTC.

The chain uses TRBV7-9 and TRBJ2-3; 11 positions agree with TRBD2. The CDR3 is 16 amino acids. The germline V gene encodes CDR1 SEHNR and CDR2 FQNEAQ (reference sequence). The V gene end was trimmed by 6 bases and the J gene end by 1 base; junction bases not matched to a gene: 6. The CDR3 sequence is CASSSLSGGGTDTQYF. Written as DNA, the CDR3 is TGTGCCAGCAGTTCCCTTAGCGGGGGGGGCACAGATACGCAGTATTTT.

The V and J genes are TRBV5-4 and TRBJ2-3, with TRBD2 matching over 8 bases. Germline V lookup: CDR1 SGHNT, CDR2 YYREEE (reference sequence). V was clipped by 5 bases and J by 3 bases; unmatched bases: 8. The CDR3 is 15 residues long. The CDR3 loop reads CASRSTSAGTDTQYF. CDR3 bases: TGTGCCAGCAGGTCGACTAGCGCGGGGACAGATACGCAGTATTTT.

This clone has only a few counts. The V call is TRBV6-6, the J call TRBJ2-1, with 7 bases identical to TRBD1. Trimming at V came to 8 bases and at J to 4 bases, leaving 2 bases not matched to a gene. CDR1 is MNHNY and CDR2 is SVGAGI in the germline V gene (reference sequence). The CDR3 runs 12 residues. The CDR3 spells CASGTAYNEQFF. The CDR3 coding sequence is TGTGCCAGCGGGACAGCTTACAATGAGCAGTTCTTC.

J is TRBJ1-5 and V is TRBV9; the match to TRBD1 covers 9 bases. The CDR3 covers 16 residues. J was trimmed by 7 bases and V by 4 bases; bases with no gene match: 12. Germline assignment: CDR1 SGDLS and CDR2 YYNGEE. This chain's CDR3 is CASSPLDRGLEQPQHF. DNA for the CDR3: TGTGCCAGCAGCCCCCTGGACAGGGGACTCGAGCAGCCCCAGCATTTT.

The V call is TRBV10-3, the J call TRBJ2-7; 10 bases are shared with TRBD1. Germline CDR1 is ENHRY and CDR2 is SYGVKD. J gave up 1 base and V 4 bases, and 7 bases lay outside the gene matches. This CDR3 comprises 16 residues. CDR3 bases: TGTGCCATCAGTGGGTCCGACAGGGGGCTATCCTACGAGCAGTACTTC. As protein: CAISGSDRGLSYEQYF.

In DNA form, the CDR3 reads TGTGCCAGCAGCCTAGGGACTACCGTAAGTGAGACCCAGTACTTC. Protein product: CASSLGTTVSETQYF. J is TRBJ2-5 and V is TRBV9, with 7 nucleotides matching TRBD2. The CDR3 spans 15 residues. The ends lost 4 bases at V and 5 bases at J; junction bases unmatched: 11. CDR1 is SGDLS and CDR2 is YYNGEE in the germline V gene.

The V call is TRBV5-1, the J call TRBJ1-2; TRBD1 matches 8 bases. CDR1 and CDR2 (germline): SGHRS, YFSETQ. The trim removed 0 bases at V and 4 bases at J, leaving 5 bases unmatched. This CDR3 is built from 15 residues. The DNA for the CDR3 is TGCGCCAGCAGCTTGGCGACAGGGGACATCTATGGCTACACCTTC. Its translation: CASSLATGDIYGYTF.

The rearrangement uses TRBV7-9 and TRBJ1-2, with 8 bases identical to TRBD1. The J segment lost 5 bases and the V segment lost 3 bases, leaving 5 bases of the junction unmatched. Germline V lookup: CDR1 SEHNR, CDR2 FQNEAQ (reference sequence). The CDR3 sequence is 14 residues long. This CDR3 reads CASSFGQGEYGYTF. The CDR3 DNA follows: TGTGCCAGCAGCTTCGGACAGGGAGAGTATGGCTACACCTTC. Drawing the rest from reference TRBV7-9 and TRBJ1-2, the complete variable domain is DTGVSQNPRHKITKRGQNVTFRCDPISEHNRLYWYRQTLGQGPEFLTYFQNEAQLEKSRLLSDRFSAERPKGSFSTLEIQRTEQGDSAMYLCASSFGQGEYGYTFGSGTRLTVV.

The chain combines TRBV5-1 with TRBJ2-7; D might be TRBD2 (5 bases). CDR1 and CDR2 from the germline V gene are SGHRS and YFSETQ. The CDR3 has 13 amino acids. Trimming pared 2 bases from V and 3 bases from J, leaving 9 bases between. The CDR3 DNA reads TGCGCCAGCAGCTTTCCCGGGATCTACGAGCAGTACTTC. Protein product: CASSFPGIYEQYF. Full variable domain (rest looked up from reference TRBV5-1 and TRBJ2-7): KAGVTQTPRYLIKTRGQQVTLSCSPISGHRSVSWYQQTPGQGLQFLFEYFSETQRNKGNFPGRFSGRQFSNSRSEMNVSTLELGDSALYLCASSFPGIYEQYFGPGTRLTVT.

The rearrangement links TRBV18 to TRBJ2-2, with 8 nucleotides matching TRBD2. V lost 6 bases to trimming and J lost 6 bases; unmatched junction nucleotides: 6. The CDR3 runs to 14 residues. In germline, CDR1 is KGHSH, CDR2 LQKENI. CDR3 residues: CASSETAGAGELFF. The CDR3 DNA reads TGTGCCAGCTCCGAGACAGCGGGGGCCGGGGAGCTGTTTTTT.

In this sample, this clone turned up a few times. V and J are TRBV18 and TRBJ1-1; tentative D call: TRBD1 (6 bases). CDR3 length: 14 amino acids. Between the trimmed V and J ends, which lost 4 bases and 6 bases, there was a span of 15 bases. Germline V gene data show CDR1 as KGHSH and CDR2 as LQKENI. The CDR3 coding sequence is TGTGCCAGCTCACTTATTTACGGGACACCTGAAGCTTTCTTT. Translating gives CASSLIYGTPEAFF.

The V call is TRBV5-1, the J call TRBJ2-7; 8 bases fit TRBD1. Germline-derived CDR1 and CDR2 are SGHRS and YFSETQ. The CDR3 totals 11 residues. With V trimmed by 5 bases and J by 5 bases, 0 bases remained unmatched. CDR3 region: CASRTGDEQYF. CDR3 nucleotide sequence: TGCGCCAGCAGGACAGGGGACGAGCAGTACTTC.

The chain couples TRBV6-5 to TRBJ1-1; 7 nucleotides match TRBD1. This CDR3 comprises 14 residues. Trimming took 6 bases from V and 2 from J; bases not matched to a gene: 6. Germline loops: CDR1 MNHEY, CDR2 SVGAGI. The CDR3 reads CASRPGGPNTEAFF. DNA of the CDR3: TGTGCCAGCAGACCAGGGGGGCCCAACACTGAAGCTTTCTTT.

This clone was detected only once. The chain carries TRBV7-9 and TRBJ2-1; D is possibly TRBD1 (6 bases). There are 15 residues in the CDR3. The V end was cut by 4 bases, the J end by 0 bases, with 10 bases between. Germline CDR1 is SEHNR and CDR2 is FQNEAQ (reference sequence). The CDR3: CASSSGQSSYNEQFF. In nucleotides, the CDR3 is TGTGCCAGCAGCTCCGGACAGAGCTCCTACAATGAGCAGTTCTTC.

The rearrangement uses TRBV18 and TRBJ1-6; the D gene is possibly TRBD1 (6 bases). Deletions cut 4 bases from V and 9 bases from J, with 10 bases between. From germline, CDR1 is KGHSH and CDR2 LQKENI. The CDR3 length is 13 residues. The CDR3 DNA sequence: TGTGCCAGCTCACTTGACAGGCGTTCACCCCTCCACTTT. It is translated as CASSLDRRSPLHF.

In this sample, this clone turned up once. The V gene is TRBV7-6, the J gene TRBJ1-5, with D maybe TRBD1 (5 bases). Germline CDR1 and CDR2: SGHVS and FNYEAQ. The ends were cut back, 1 base at V and 2 bases at J, with 9 bases in the middle. This CDR3 has 15 amino acids. This chain's CDR3 is CASSLGPGGNQPQHF. CDR3 DNA: TGTGCCAGCAGCTTAGGCCCGGGGGGCAATCAGCCCCAGCATTTT.

The chain recombines TRBV9 with TRBJ1-1; D is unresolved. Germline V lookup: CDR1 SGDLS, CDR2 YYNGEE. The CDR3 contains 14 residues. The V end lost 3 bases, the J end lost 6 bases, and 15 bases lay between the germline ends. The CDR3 nucleotides read TGTGCCAGCAGCGCCGACCCGGGGAGGGCTGAAGCTTTCTTT. As protein: CASSADPGRAEAFF.